What follows describes a single T cell receptor beta chain. Its target is unknown. Profiled with immunoSEQ multiplex PCR; TCRdb holds only in-frame clones, not every one. This table has 150,000 to 200,000 clones, approximately 93% appearing once. This specimen belongs to a study of T cell responses to AZD1222 COVID-19 vaccine. Study results and limitations: A rise in Spike-specific TCR breadth and depth followed two AZD1222 doses. Unmutated variant regions are reportedly targeted by nearly half of spike-specific TCRs.

The clonotype originates from an adult who received the AZD1222 COVID-19 vaccine. The source material was peripheral blood, sampled 28 days after the second AZD1222 dose.

This CDR3 reads CASSPGTGGPNTEAFF. The CDR3, as DNA: TGTGCCAGCAGCCCCGGGACAGGGGGCCCGAACACTGAAGCTTTCTTT. The gene calls are TRBV7-9 and TRBJ1-1; 12 bases fit TRBD1. This CDR3 contains 16 residues. In germline, CDR1 is SEHNR, CDR2 FQNEAQ (reference sequence). V lost 5 bases, J lost 1 base, and 5 bases stayed unmatched.